This TCR beta chain came from a study of T cells after posttransplantation cyclophosphamide (dated by TCRdb to about 2016). Turning to the overall study: T cell repertoire reconstitution was tracked by TRB sequencing after myeloablative bone marrow transplantation in which posttransplantation cyclophosphamide was used as GVHD prophylaxis. Antigen receptor sequencing was done on samples from 35 to 40 PTCy-treated patients and from approximately 17 related bone marrow donors of those patients. Blood from every one of the 30 to 40 PTCy patients who had 1-year posttransplant specimens underwent TRB sequencing. In 3 patients, up to roughly 3 additional blood samples taken between 2 and 5.2 years after transplant also underwent TRB sequencing, as did pretransplant blood from a handful of patients. TRA and TRB clonality were tightly correlated in 9 samples, so subsequent TCR analyses focused on TRB only. Public TRB sequences were checked against a database of over 3,000 sequences associated with responses to pathogens, tumor antigens, self-antigens and alloantigens. What the research found in general, with its limitations: Donor-recipient similarity was low at 1-2 months but increased during the first year, and donor CD8+ memory clones often dominated later blood repertoires. Across 45 patients, recipient CMV seropositivity and CMV reactivation were highly associated with TRB clonality; PTCy diversity was similar to CNI/methotrexate controls. The TRB repertoires of T cells infiltrating skin or the GI tract showed only limited overlap with the TRB repertoires found in blood.

Note on this clone: The target of this receptor is not known. Base qualities are missing; no much larger clone stands one base away.

Germline trimming: 0 bases from V, 6 bases from J; junction bases outside gene matches: 5. Sequences ENHRY (CDR1) and SYGVKD (CDR2) are obtained from the germline V gene. Inclusive of the bounding cysteine and phenylalanine, the CDR3 is 16 residues long. Here the CDR3 DNA is all that survives: 48 bases in frame from base 1. Genomic DNA was the input for TRB sequencing, which was run either with the immunoSEQ assay at survey resolution or with the hsTCRB kit. In the source study's methods: The immunoSEQ software was used for initial read processing, and the LymphoSeq R package was used for repertoire analyses. For each TRB dataset, clonality was calculated as 1 minus normalized Shannon entropy, and the Gini coefficient was computed as well. Phenotypes of unsorted samples were inferred by mapping TRB sequences from sorted subsets of the recipient or donor onto the same recipient's unsorted samples. TCRdb mirrors the immuneACCESS table, restricted to in-frame sequences. Some clones are absent from its copies; in checked studies, under half trace to an unresolved V gene, and the reason for the others is unknown. V and J calls and clone size are as listed in that table; D and trimming were resolved from the DNA. The sample table lists around 6,100 clones, roughly 98% of them with a count of one. The top ten hold 0.8% to 1% of the sample.

Related bone marrow donors provided peripheral blood samples on the day of marrow donation. Peripheral blood and bone marrow mononuclear cells were isolated by Ficoll-Hypaque density centrifugation and cryopreserved. FACS on a FACSAria II was used to sort CD4+ and CD8+ T cells, including the naive and memory subsets. This TCR came from a man aged 35 to 55 in good health, CMV-negative, and a related stem cell transplant donor. Sequencing was carried out using memory CD4+ T cells sorted from PBMCs. The chain couples TRBV10-3 to TRBJ2-1, and TRBD2 aligns with 10 junction nucleotides. The CDR3 has the sequence CAISESGLAGVNEQFF. The sequence in DNA is TGTGCCATCAGTGAGTCAGGGCTAGCGGGAGTCAATGAGCAGTTCTTC.